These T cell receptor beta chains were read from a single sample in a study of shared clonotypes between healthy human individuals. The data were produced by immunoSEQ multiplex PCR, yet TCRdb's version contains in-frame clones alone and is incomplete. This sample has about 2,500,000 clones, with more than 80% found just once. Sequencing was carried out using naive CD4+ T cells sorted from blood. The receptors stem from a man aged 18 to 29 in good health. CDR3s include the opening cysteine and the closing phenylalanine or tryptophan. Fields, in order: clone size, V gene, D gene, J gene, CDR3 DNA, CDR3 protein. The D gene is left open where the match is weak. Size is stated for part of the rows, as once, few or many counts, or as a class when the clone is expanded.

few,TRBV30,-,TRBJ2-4,TGTGCCTGGAGTTTACTGGGACCCAAAAACATTCAGTACTTC,CAWSLLGPKNIQYF
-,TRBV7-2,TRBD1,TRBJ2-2,TGTGCCAGCAGCTTAGTCAGGGGGCAAGACGGGGAGCTGTTTTTT,CASSLVRGQDGELFF
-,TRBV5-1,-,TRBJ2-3,TGCGCCAGCAGCTTGGGTACCTCACAGGGCGGAGATACGCAGTATTTT,CASSLGTSQGGDTQYF
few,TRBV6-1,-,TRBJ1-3,TGTGCCAGCGGACACGATCACTCTGGAAACACCATATATTTT,CASGHDHSGNTIYF
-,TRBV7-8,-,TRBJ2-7,TGTGCCAGCAGCTTGGGACAACCCTACGAGCAGTACTTC,CASSLGQPYEQYF
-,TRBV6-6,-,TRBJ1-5,TGTGCCAGCAGTTACGGGGAGAGCAATCAGCCCCAGCATTTT,CASSYGESNQPQHF
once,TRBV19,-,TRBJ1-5,TGTGCCAGTACAAGGACAGACAATCAGCCCCAGCATTTT,CASTRTDNQPQHF
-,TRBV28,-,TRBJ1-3,TGTGCCAGCAGTTTATGGCTGGACAGTGGAAACACCATATATTTT,CASSLWLDSGNTIYF
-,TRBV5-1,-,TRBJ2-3,TGCGCCAGCAGCTTGTCCTCTCCAGGCGCGGATACGCAGTATTTT,CASSLSSPGADTQYF
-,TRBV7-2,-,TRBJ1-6,TGTGCCAGCAGCTCTTCCCTGGGCGGGATCGGTAATTCACCCCTCCACTTT,CASSSSLGGIGNSPLHF
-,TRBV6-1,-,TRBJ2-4,TGTGCCAGCAGCCCAAGGGGGGACATTCAGTACTTC,CASSPRGDIQYF